These 3 T cell receptor beta chains were sequenced from one sample in a study of blood T cell repertoires in COVID-19. TCRdb's table, derived via immunoSEQ multiplex PCR, lists solely in-frame clones and lacks some. Of 470,000 or so clones detected, approximately 83% appear once; the ten largest clones hold 3% to 3.5%. Sequencing input: peripheral blood. Receptor source: a human donor in a cohort sampled during active COVID-19.

V is TRBV5-1 and J is TRBJ2-3, with TRBD1 matching over 9 bases. V was pared by 0 bases and J by 5 bases, with 7 bases of the junction left unmatched. The CDR3 loop spans 16 amino acids. Germline CDR1 SGHRS, CDR2 YFSETQ. CDR3 sequence (DNA): TGCGCCAGCAGCTTGGCCTCCGGGACAGGGCTAGATACGCAGTATTTT. It specifies CASSLASGTGLDTQYF.

This clone was counted only a few times. The chain uses TRBV20-1 and TRBJ1-5; D is possibly TRBD1 (6 bases). CDR1 is DFQATT and CDR2 is SNEGSKA in the germline V gene (reference sequence). Trimming left V 6 bases short and J 7 bases short, with 10 bases between. There are 11 residues in the CDR3. CDR3 loop: CSAGAGQPQHF. CDR3 nucleotides: TGCAGTGCGGGGGCTGGGCAGCCCCAGCATTTT.

This clone was picked up one time. This chain links TRBV10-3 with TRBJ2-1, with 12 bases lining up with TRBD2. Trimming cost V 5 bases and J 8 bases; bases outside gene matches: 7. CDR3 length equals 15 residues. Germline V CDR1 and CDR2: ENHRY, SYGVKD. Here the CDR3 reads CAISRLAGEEHEQFF. In DNA, the CDR3 is TGTGCCATCAGTCGACTAGCGGGAGAGGAACATGAGCAGTTCTTC.